Below are 32 T cell receptor beta chains sequenced from a single sample in a study of identical twins (dated by TCRdb to 2016 to 2018). The protocol used for the library was 5' RACE. Sequencing used an Illumina HiSeq 2000. TCRdb reprocessed the public reads (quality trimming at Q25 with fastp, clone calling with MiXCR) and kept in-frame beta chains. Rows with a matching CDR3 protein are joined into one entry that keeps the most common DNA and genes. This sample gives about 690,000 distinct CDR3 sequences in total; 21% of them show up just once. Of the sample, about 4.5% falls within the top ten clones. The sample also formed part of further work on T cells expressing NK-cell markers.

Sequencing used PBMCs. These receptor sequences come from a woman in her late teens or twenties in good health.

The count of this clonotype is one. This chain connects TRBV29-1 to TRBJ2-2; 9 bases agree with TRBD2. Germline CDR1 SQVTM, CDR2 ANQGSEA. Trimming at V came to 6 bases and at J to 4 bases, leaving 12 bases not matched to a gene. The CDR3 runs to 16 residues. The CDR3 loop is CSVRRAAGGTTGELFF. In DNA form, the CDR3 reads TGCAGCGTCAGAAGGGCAGCGGGAGGAACCACCGGGGAGCTGTTTTTT.

This clonotype showed up just a few times. The CDR3 sequence: CASSPHLSGELFF. As DNA, the CDR3 is TGCGCCAGCAGCCCCCACTTGTCCGGGGAGCTGTTTTTT. The chain employs TRBV5-1 and TRBJ2-2, with no clear D. Germline V gene sequence: CDR1 SGHRS, CDR2 YFSETQ. This CDR3 is built from 13 residues. Trimming shortened V by 4 bases and J by 6 bases, and 10 bases separated the two germline ends.

This clonotype was seen ten or more times. V and J are TRBV10-3 and TRBJ2-7, with TRBD2 matching over 8 bases. Germline V gene lookup returns CDR1 ENHRY and CDR2 SYGVKD. The CDR3 is made up of 16 amino acids. V shed 6 bases, J shed 1 base, and the junction held 11 bases outside the gene matches. CDR3 nucleotide sequence: TGTGCCATCAGACTTACCGGGACTAGAGAGTCCTACGAGCAGTACTTC. It is translated as CAIRLTGTRESYEQYF.

J is TRBJ2-3 and V is TRBV7-8; D is undetermined. V was clipped by 7 bases and J by 5 bases, with 13 bases between them. In germline, CDR1 is SGHVS, CDR2 FQNEAQ. This CDR3 is 13 amino acids long. In DNA form, the CDR3 reads TGTGCCAGCACCACCGTGGCCCGAGATACGCAGTATTTT. Its translation: CASTTVARDTQYF. The full variable domain, completed using reference TRBV7-8 and TRBJ2-3, is GAGVSQSPRYKVAKRGQDVALRCDPISGHVSLFWYQQALGQGPEFLTYFQNEAQLDKSGLPSDRFFAERPEGSVSTLKIQRTQQEDSAVYLCASTTVARDTQYFGPGTRLTVL.

The chain employs TRBV20-1 and TRBJ2-3; D gene uncertain. Germline-derived CDR1 and CDR2 are DFQATT and SNEGSKA (reference sequence). Trimming took off 5 bases at V and 4 bases at J, with 10 bases between the two ends. The CDR3 covers 12 residues. The CDR3 here is CSAGVTADTQYF. Here the CDR3 DNA reads TGCAGTGCTGGGGTCACCGCAGATACGCAGTATTTT.

This clonotype has just a few counts. The rearrangement links TRBV6-1 to TRBJ2-7, with 8 bases lining up with TRBD2. Trimming removed 6 bases from V and 2 bases from J; junction bases left unmatched: 12. Germline CDR1 MNHNS, CDR2 SASEGT. The CDR3 runs to 16 residues. CDR3 region: CASRLLKAGAAYEQYF. CDR3 DNA sequence: TGTGCCAGCAGGCTCCTTAAAGCGGGAGCCGCCTACGAGCAGTACTTC.

This clonotype appeared many times. V gene TRBV12-3 or TRBV12-4 combines with J gene TRBJ2-7; no clear D. The CDR3 has 13 amino acids. V was clipped by 3 bases and J by 1 base, with 7 bases between them. The CDR3 coding sequence is TGTGCCAGCAGTTTTCTCACTTCCTACGAGCAGTACTTC. Residues: CASSFLTSYEQYF.

The chain combines TRBV6-5 with TRBJ1-3; D unresolved. The CDR3 consists of 15 residues. Per the germline V gene, CDR1 is MNHEY and CDR2 is SVGAGI. Trimming cost V 0 bases and J 10 bases, with 16 bases left between them. The CDR3 bases are TGTGCCAGCAGTTACTCGAATTTGTACACTGGAACCATATATTTT. Translated: CASSYSNLYTGTIYF.

The sample holds many counts of this clonotype. The chain has TRBV20-1 and TRBJ1-5; D not resolved. CDR1 and CDR2 (germline): DFQATT, SNEGSKA (reference sequence). This CDR3 comprises 15 residues. V lost 1 base, J lost 2 bases, and 12 bases lay in between. The DNA of the CDR3 is TGCAGTGCTAGAGTCGGCGACTCAGGCAATCAGCCCCAGCATTTT. Protein: CSARVGDSGNQPQHF.

The CDR3 here is CASSLVSRHLQFF. The DNA for the CDR3 is TGTGCCAGCAGCTTAGTCAGCCGGCATCTGCAGTTCTTC. The chain carries TRBV7-6 and TRBJ2-1, with D unclear. This CDR3 has 13 amino acids. Germline CDR1 reads SGHVS; CDR2 reads FNYEAQ. Trimming removed 1 base from V and 12 bases from J, with 13 bases in between.

This clonotype was found a few times. The rearrangement uses TRBV9 and TRBJ1-2; no clear D. Germline V gene data show CDR1 as SGDLS and CDR2 as YYNGEE. V gave up 0 bases and J gave up 1 base, with 7 bases separating them. The CDR3 has 14 amino acids. DNA for the CDR3: TGTGCCAGCAGCGTAGAACAGCATAACTATGGCTACACCTTC. It encodes CASSVEQHNYGYTF.

The chain recombines TRBV11-1 with TRBJ2-1, with 8 bases lining up with TRBD1. This CDR3 comprises 19 residues. The junction had 19 bases not matched to a gene; V was cut back by 5 bases and J by 4 bases. In germline, CDR1 is SGHAT, CDR2 FQDESV (reference sequence). The DNA for the CDR3 is TGTGCCAGCAGCCACAGGTTGGACGGGACAGGTGCCGTTTACAATGAGCAGTTCTTC. This gives the protein CASSHRLDGTGAVYNEQFF.

V and J are TRBV10-3 and TRBJ1-2; 9 nucleotides match TRBD1. Germline-derived CDR1 and CDR2 are ENHRY and SYGVKD. V lost 6 bases, J lost 8 bases, and 13 bases stayed unmatched. This CDR3 is 15 amino acids long. This chain's CDR3 is CAIRKTRTGEDGYTF. The CDR3 DNA reads as TGTGCCATCAGGAAGACCAGGACAGGGGAGGACGGCTACACCTTC.

This clonotype appeared many times. This chain connects TRBV12-3 or TRBV12-4 to TRBJ2-5; D gene uncertain. The CDR3 is made up of 12 amino acids. The germline V and J ends were trimmed by 8 bases and 2 bases, with 9 bases remaining between them. CDR3 nucleotides: TGTGCCAGCTCGTGGGGTCAAGAGACCCAGTACTTC. It yields the protein CASSWGQETQYF.

This clonotype has more than one count but fewer than ten. The chain carries TRBV6-1 and TRBJ1-1; D possibly corresponds to TRBD1 (6 bases). Germline values: CDR1 MNHNS, CDR2 SASEGT. CDR3 length: 13 residues. V lost 6 bases, J lost 6 bases, and 14 bases lay in between. The CDR3 loop is CASRQGREAEAFF. CDR3 DNA: TGTGCCAGCAGACAGGGCAGGGAAGCTGAAGCTTTCTTT.

The genes are TRBV4-3 and TRBJ2-3; TRBD2 agrees at 10 bases. The CDR3 consists of 17 residues. The V gene end was trimmed by 1 base and the J gene end by 5 bases; junction bases not matched to a gene: 9. Germline lookup yields CDR1 LGHNA and CDR2 YSLEER. The CDR3 reads CASSQARSSGGGDTQYF. CDR3 bases: TGCGCCAGCAGCCAAGCTAGATCTAGCGGGGGAGGAGATACGCAGTATTTT.

This clonotype was found a few times. The chain is built from TRBV18 and TRBJ2-2; D remains ambiguous. Between the trimmed V and J ends, which lost 1 base and 5 bases, there was a span of 8 bases. The CDR3 length is 14 residues. Germline CDR1 and CDR2: KGHSH and LQKENI. The chain's CDR3 is CASSPQRSTGELFF. The CDR3 DNA sequence: TGTGCCAGCTCACCACAGCGCTCGACCGGGGAGCTGTTTTTT.

This chain connects TRBV7-9 to TRBJ2-5; the D gene is possibly TRBD2 (6 bases). This CDR3 spans 15 amino acids. The V and J ends lost 5 bases and 3 bases respectively, with 16 bases between them. Germline V gene lookup returns CDR1 SEHNR and CDR2 FQNEAQ (reference sequence). This CDR3 reads CASSRQLALEETQYF. CDR3 DNA sequence: TGTGCCAGCAGCCGCCAACTAGCTCTCGAAGAGACCCAGTACTTC.

The chain employs TRBV11-2 and TRBJ2-1; TRBD2 matches 12 bases. CDR3 length: 18 residues. Losses at the gene ends were 5 bases for V and 2 bases for J; bases not matched to a gene: 10. The germline V gene has CDR1 SGHAT and CDR2 FQNNGV. The CDR3 nucleotides are TGTGCCAGCAGCCCACGTGGATCTAGCGGGGGGGCCTACAATGAGCAGTTCTTC. Translated, it gives CASSPRGSSGGAYNEQFF.

In this sample, this clonotype turned up many times. V and J are TRBV20-1 and TRBJ2-1, with D perhaps matching TRBD2 (5 bases). CDR3 length: 13 amino acids. Germline values: CDR1 DFQATT, CDR2 SNEGSKA (reference sequence). V dropped 5 bases and J dropped 0 bases, with 8 bases sitting between them. The CDR3 region is CSARGYSYNEQFF. CDR3 bases: TGCAGTGCTCGCGGGTACTCCTACAATGAGCAGTTCTTC.

This clonotype was picked up a small number of times. The chain employs TRBV6-1 and TRBJ2-3, with D possibly TRBD2 on 5 matching bases. Germline CDR1 and CDR2: MNHNS and SASEGT. With 6 bases removed from V and 6 bases from J, the gap between germline ends came to 16 bases. This CDR3 comprises 14 residues. The DNA of the CDR3 is TGTGCCAGCAGCCGAGGACTGTCTAGGGATACGCAGTATTTT. This sequence encodes CASSRGLSRDTQYF.

Here the CDR3 DNA reads TGTGCCAGCAGCGAATCAGGAGCCCGCACCGGGGAGCTGTTTTTT. Its translation is CASSESGARTGELFF. This sequence joins TRBV7-6 and TRBJ2-2; no firm D call. Germline V lookup: CDR1 SGHVS, CDR2 FNYEAQ. The CDR3 has 15 amino acids. Trimming shortened V by 5 bases and J by 4 bases, and 14 bases separated the two germline ends.

This chain joins TRBV11-2 and TRBJ1-6; 9 nucleotides match TRBD1. V lost 5 bases to trimming and J lost 7 bases; unmatched junction nucleotides: 6. Germline CDR1 and CDR2: SGHAT and FQNNGV. This CDR3 has 15 residues. The CDR3 sequence: CASSTVGTGNSPLHF. CDR3 DNA sequence: TGTGCCAGCAGCACAGTCGGGACAGGGAATTCACCCCTCCACTTT.

In DNA form, the CDR3 reads TGTGCCAGCAGCCCTTTGGTGGGCCTGAACACTGAAGCTTTCTTT. Translation gives CASSPLVGLNTEAFF. The chain joins TRBV3-1 to TRBJ1-1; D unclear. CDR3 length: 15 residues. Trimming took off 4 bases at V and 0 bases at J, with 12 bases between the two ends. The germline V gene has CDR1 LGHDT and CDR2 YNNKEL (reference sequence). Full variable domain (rest looked up from reference TRBV3-1 and TRBJ1-1): DTAVSQTPKYLVTQMGNDKSIKCEQNLGHDTMYWYKQDSKKFLKIMFSYNNKELIINETVPNRFSPKSPDKAHLNLHINSLELGDSAVYFCASSPLVGLNTEAFFGQGTRLTVV.

The chain couples TRBV4-2 to TRBJ2-3; unclear D gene. This CDR3 has 19 amino acids. V shed 3 bases and J shed 0 bases, with 22 bases lying between them. Germline V CDR1 and CDR2: LGHNA, YNFKEQ. The CDR3 nucleotides are TGTGCCAGCAGCCACAACAACCTGGTAACGGAAACTAGCACAGATACGCAGTATTTT. It specifies CASSHNNLVTETSTDTQYF.

This clonotype was recorded a few times. The CDR3 region is CSARGLPGLAGAGELFF. CDR3 nucleotide sequence: TGCAGTGCTAGGGGCCTCCCGGGACTAGCGGGGGCCGGGGAGCTGTTTTTT. The chain combines TRBV20-1 with TRBJ2-2; 14 bases map to TRBD2. The length of the CDR3 is 17 residues. The V and J ends lost 3 bases and 6 bases, in that order; junction bases with no gene match: 9. Germline-derived CDR1 and CDR2 are DFQATT and SNEGSKA (reference sequence).

The chain couples TRBV11-1 to TRBJ2-4; possibly TRBD1 for D (5 bases). Germline loops: CDR1 SGHAT, CDR2 FQDESV (reference sequence). CDR3 size: 15 residues. V was pared by 4 bases and J by 6 bases, with 16 bases between. The CDR3 here is CASSSASQGGNIQYF. Written as DNA, the CDR3 is TGTGCCAGCAGCTCAGCGTCGCAGGGTGGAAACATTCAGTACTTC. The entire variable domain, with the rest obtained from reference TRBV11-1 and TRBJ2-4, is as follows: EAEVAQSPRYKITEKSQAVAFWCDPISGHATLYWYRQILGQGPELLVQFQDESVVDDSQLPKDRFSAERLKGVDSTLKIQPAELGDSAMYLCASSSASQGGNIQYFGAGTRLSVL.

This clonotype was picked up a small number of times. The rearrangement uses TRBV4-3 and TRBJ2-1, with 10 bases that match TRBD2. The J segment lost 8 bases and the V segment lost 4 bases, leaving 14 bases of the junction unmatched. The length of the CDR3 is 17 residues. Germline assignment: CDR1 LGHNA and CDR2 YSLEER. The CDR3, as DNA: TGCGCCAGCAGCCGGATAGGGGCTAGCGGGAGTGTCGATGAGCAGTTCTTC. This codes for CASSRIGASGSVDEQFF.

The chain joins TRBV20-1 to TRBJ1-4, with D possibly matching TRBD1 (5 bases). Germline V lookup: CDR1 DFQATT, CDR2 SNEGSKA (reference sequence). The CDR3 has 12 residues. Trimming shortened V by 6 bases and J by 4 bases, and 9 bases separated the two germline ends. In DNA form, the CDR3 reads TGCAGTGCCGACAGCTTTAATGAAAAACTGTTTTTT. This codes for CSADSFNEKLFF.

The chain joins TRBV9 to TRBJ2-5; weak D call: TRBD1 (5 bases). The CDR3 spans 12 residues. Germline CDR1 reads SGDLS; CDR2 reads YYNGEE. V was trimmed by 3 bases and J by 5 bases, leaving 8 bases between them. The CDR3 reads CASSAGLETQYF. The CDR3 nucleotides are TGTGCCAGCAGCGCAGGGCTGGAGACCCAGTACTTC.

The chain has TRBV12-5 and TRBJ2-2; TRBD1 aligns across 8 bases. CDR1 and CDR2 (germline): LGHNT, FRNRAP. The CDR3 sequence is 17 residues long. V gave up 4 bases and J gave up 5 bases; unmatched junction bases: 12. In DNA, the CDR3 is TGTGCTAGTGGTTGGCCCCAGACAGGGGCTTTGACCGGGGAGCTGTTTTTT. This encodes CASGWPQTGALTGELFF.

This clonotype was seen a few times. CDR3 sequence: CASTSRKNTGELFF. The CDR3 nucleotides are TGTGCCAGCACATCCCGAAAGAACACCGGGGAGCTGTTTTTT. The chain uses TRBV12-3 or TRBV12-4 and TRBJ2-2, with no clear D. The CDR3 is made up of 14 amino acids. Trimming removed 7 bases from V and 1 base from J, with 10 bases in between.